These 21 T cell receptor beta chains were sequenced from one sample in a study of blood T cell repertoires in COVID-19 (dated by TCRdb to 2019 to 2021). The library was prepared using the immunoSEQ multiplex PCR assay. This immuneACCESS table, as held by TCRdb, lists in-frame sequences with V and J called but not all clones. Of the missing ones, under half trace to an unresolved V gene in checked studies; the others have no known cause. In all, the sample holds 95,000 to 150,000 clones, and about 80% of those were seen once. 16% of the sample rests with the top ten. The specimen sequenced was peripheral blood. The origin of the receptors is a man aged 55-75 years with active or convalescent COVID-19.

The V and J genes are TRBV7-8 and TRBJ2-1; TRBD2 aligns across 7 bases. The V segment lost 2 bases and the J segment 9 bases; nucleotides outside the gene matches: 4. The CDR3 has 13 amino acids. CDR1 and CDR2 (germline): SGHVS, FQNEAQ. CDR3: CASSLRREGEQFF. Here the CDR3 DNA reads TGTGCCAGCAGCTTACGGAGGGAGGGTGAGCAGTTCTTC.

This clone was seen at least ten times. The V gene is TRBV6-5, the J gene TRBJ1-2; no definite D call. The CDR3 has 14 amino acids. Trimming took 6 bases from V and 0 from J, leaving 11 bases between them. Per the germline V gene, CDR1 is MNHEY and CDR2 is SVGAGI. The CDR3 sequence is CASSQSGTNYGYTF. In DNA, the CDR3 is TGTGCCAGCAGCCAGAGCGGCACTAACTATGGCTACACCTTC.

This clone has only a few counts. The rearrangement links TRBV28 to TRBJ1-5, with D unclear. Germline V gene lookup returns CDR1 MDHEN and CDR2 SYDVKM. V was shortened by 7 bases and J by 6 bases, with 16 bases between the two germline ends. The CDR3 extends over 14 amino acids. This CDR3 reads CASTAGSIAQPQHF. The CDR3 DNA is TGTGCCAGCACCGCGGGCAGCATTGCTCAGCCCCAGCATTTT.

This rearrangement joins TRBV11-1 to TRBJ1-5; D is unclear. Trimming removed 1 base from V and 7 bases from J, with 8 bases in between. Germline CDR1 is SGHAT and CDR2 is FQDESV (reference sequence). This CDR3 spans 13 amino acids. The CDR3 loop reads CASSLVRGQPQHF. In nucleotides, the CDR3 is TGTGCCAGCAGCTTAGTTCGCGGCCAGCCCCAGCATTTT.

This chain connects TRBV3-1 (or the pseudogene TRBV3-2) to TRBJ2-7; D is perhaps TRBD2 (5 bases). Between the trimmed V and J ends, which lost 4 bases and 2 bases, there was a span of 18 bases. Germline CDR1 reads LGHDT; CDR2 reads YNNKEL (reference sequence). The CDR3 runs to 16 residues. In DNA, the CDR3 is TGTGCCAGCAGCCGGCAAGGCAGTCGGGAAACCTACGAGCAGTACTTC. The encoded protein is CASSRQGSRETYEQYF.

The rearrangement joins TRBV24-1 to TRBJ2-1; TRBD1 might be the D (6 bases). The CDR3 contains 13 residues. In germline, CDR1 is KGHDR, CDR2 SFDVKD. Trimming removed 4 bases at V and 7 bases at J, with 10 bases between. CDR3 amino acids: CATSDIQGNEQFF. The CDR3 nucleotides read TGTGCCACCAGTGACATACAGGGTAATGAGCAGTTCTTC.

CDR3: CASSHPLTGTPQPQHF. CDR3 coding DNA: TGCGCCAGCAGCCATCCGCTCACAGGGACGCCTCAGCCCCAGCATTTT. The rearrangement joins TRBV4-1 to TRBJ1-5, with D maybe TRBD1 (6 bases). V lost 3 bases to trimming and J lost 6 bases, with 18 bases between them. Germline assignment: CDR1 MGHRA and CDR2 YSYEKL. The CDR3 extends over 16 amino acids.

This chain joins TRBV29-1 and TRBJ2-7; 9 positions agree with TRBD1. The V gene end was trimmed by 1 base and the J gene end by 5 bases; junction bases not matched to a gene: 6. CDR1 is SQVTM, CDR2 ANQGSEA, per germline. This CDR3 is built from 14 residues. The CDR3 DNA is TGCAGCGTTGAAGGGACAGGGGCTAACGACGAGCAGTACTTC. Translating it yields CSVEGTGANDEQYF.

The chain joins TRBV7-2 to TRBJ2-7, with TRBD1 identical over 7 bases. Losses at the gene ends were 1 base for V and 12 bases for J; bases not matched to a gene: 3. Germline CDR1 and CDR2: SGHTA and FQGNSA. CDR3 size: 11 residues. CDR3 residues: CASSLGTGPYF. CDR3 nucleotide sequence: TGTGCCAGCAGCTTAGGGACAGGACCGTACTTC.

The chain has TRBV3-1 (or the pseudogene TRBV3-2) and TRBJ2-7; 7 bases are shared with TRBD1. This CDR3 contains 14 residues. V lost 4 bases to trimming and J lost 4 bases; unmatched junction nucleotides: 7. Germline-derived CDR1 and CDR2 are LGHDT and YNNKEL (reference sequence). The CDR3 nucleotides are TGTGCCAGCAGCCCACGACAGGGTCTGTACGAGCAGTACTTC. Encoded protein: CASSPRQGLYEQYF.

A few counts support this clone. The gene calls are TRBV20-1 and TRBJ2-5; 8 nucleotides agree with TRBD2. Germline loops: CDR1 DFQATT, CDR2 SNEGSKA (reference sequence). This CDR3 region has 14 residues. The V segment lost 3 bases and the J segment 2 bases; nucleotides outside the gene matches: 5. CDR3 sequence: CSASRPGGQETQYF. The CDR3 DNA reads TGCAGTGCTAGTAGGCCGGGAGGGCAAGAGACCCAGTACTTC.

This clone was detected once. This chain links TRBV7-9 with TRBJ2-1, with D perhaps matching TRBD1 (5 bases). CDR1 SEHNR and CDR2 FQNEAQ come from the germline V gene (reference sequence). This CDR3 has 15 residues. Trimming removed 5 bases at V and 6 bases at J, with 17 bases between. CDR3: CASSLSGFQVNEQFF. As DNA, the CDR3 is TGTGCCAGCAGCCTCTCAGGGTTTCAGGTCAATGAGCAGTTCTTC.

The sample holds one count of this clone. The DNA for the CDR3 is TGTGCCATCAGTGAGAACTGGGACAGGGGGTACTTC. This translates into CAISENWDRGYF. The V call is TRBV10-3, the J call TRBJ2-7, with 10 positions matching TRBD1. Per the germline V gene, CDR1 is ENHRY and CDR2 is SYGVKD. The trim removed 2 bases at V and 12 bases at J, leaving 4 bases unmatched. The CDR3 covers 12 residues.

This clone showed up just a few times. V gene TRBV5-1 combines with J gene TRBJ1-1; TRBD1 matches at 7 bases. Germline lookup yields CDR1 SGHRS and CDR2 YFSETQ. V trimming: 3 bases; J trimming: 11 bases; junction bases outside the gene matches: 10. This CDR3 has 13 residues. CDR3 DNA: TGCGCCAGCAGCTCGGGGGACAGCCCCACGGCTTTCTTT. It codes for CASSSGDSPTAFF.

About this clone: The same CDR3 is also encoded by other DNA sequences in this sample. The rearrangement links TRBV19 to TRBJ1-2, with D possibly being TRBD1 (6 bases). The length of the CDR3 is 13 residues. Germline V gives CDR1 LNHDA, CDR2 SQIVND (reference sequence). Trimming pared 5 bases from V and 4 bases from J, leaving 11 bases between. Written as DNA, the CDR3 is TGTGCCAGTAGTCCGGACAGATCCTATGGCTACACCTTC. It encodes CASSPDRSYGYTF.

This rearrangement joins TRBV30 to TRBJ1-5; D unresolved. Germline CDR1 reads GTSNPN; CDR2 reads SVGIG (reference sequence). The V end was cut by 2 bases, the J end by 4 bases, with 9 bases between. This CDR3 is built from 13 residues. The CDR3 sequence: CAWSLRENQPQHF. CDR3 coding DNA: TGTGCCTGGAGTCTTAGGGAGAATCAGCCCCAGCATTTT.

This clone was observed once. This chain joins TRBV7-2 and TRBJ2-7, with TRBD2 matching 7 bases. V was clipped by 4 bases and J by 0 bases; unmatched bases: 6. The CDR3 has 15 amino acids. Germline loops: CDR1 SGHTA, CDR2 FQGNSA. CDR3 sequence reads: CASSSAGLLSYEQYF. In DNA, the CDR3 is TGTGCCAGCAGCTCAGCGGGACTTCTCTCCTACGAGCAGTACTTC.

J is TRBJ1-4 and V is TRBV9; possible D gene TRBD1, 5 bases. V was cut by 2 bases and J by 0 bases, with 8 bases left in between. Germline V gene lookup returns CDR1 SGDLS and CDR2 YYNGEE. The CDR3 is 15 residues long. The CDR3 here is CASSVGHSTNEKLFF. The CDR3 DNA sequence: TGTGCCAGCAGCGTGGGGCACTCAACTAATGAAAAACTGTTTTTT.

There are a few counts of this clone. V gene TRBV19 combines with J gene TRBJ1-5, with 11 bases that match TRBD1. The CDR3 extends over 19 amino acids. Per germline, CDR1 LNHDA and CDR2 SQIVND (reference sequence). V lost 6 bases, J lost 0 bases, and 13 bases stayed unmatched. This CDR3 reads CASSDLGTGGVGSNQPQHF. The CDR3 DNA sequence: TGTGCCAGTAGCGACCTTGGGACAGGGGGTGTTGGTAGCAATCAGCCCCAGCATTTT.

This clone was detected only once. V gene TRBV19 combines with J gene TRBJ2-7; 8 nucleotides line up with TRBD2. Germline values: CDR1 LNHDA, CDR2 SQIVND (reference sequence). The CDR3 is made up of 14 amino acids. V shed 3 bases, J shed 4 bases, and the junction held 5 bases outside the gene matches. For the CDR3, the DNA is TGTGCCAGTAGTATCTTAGCGGGACAATACGAGCAGTACTTC. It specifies CASSILAGQYEQYF.

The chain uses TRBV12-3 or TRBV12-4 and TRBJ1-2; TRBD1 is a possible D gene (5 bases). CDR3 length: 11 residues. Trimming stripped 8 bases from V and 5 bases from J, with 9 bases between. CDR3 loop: CASGGGYGYTF. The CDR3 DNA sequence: TGTGCCAGCGGTGGGGGGTATGGCTACACCTTC.